The clone carrying this T cell receptor beta chain appeared many times. Its specificity is not known. Using RNA transcripts as the source, TCR beta CDR3 regions were amplified. Using the HTBI primer set, a first-round RT-PCR was run on the TCR CDR3. TCRdb re-derived calls from the multiplex PCR reads in MiXCR, one entry per CDR3 protein. The repertoire holds about 420,000 distinct CDR3 sequences, with roughly 14% as singletons. The record originates from a study of T cells in Graves' hyperthyroidism and ophthalmopathy. Study-level results: Most thyroid clonotypes expanded above 0.001 were also detected in blood. Before onset, by a median of about six months, the model predicted ophthalmopathy. Stable hyperthyroidism and ophthalmopathy were separated using 13 V-J signatures.

Stable disease denoted Graves' hyperthyroidism without ophthalmopathy progression within 18 months. The CDR3 sequence is 13 residues long. The J segment lost 6 bases and the V segment lost 6 bases, leaving 5 bases of the junction unmatched. Germline V CDR1 and CDR2: SNHLY, FYNNEI. The material sequenced was blood. The chain links TRBV2 to TRBJ1-5; TRBD1 aligns across 7 bases. The sequence was collected from a woman aged 18-30 years with Graves' hyperthyroidism. The CDR3 coding sequence is TGTGCCAGCAGGGGACAGCCCAGTCAGCCCCAGCATTTT. This gives the protein CASRGQPSQPQHF.